This TCR beta chain was captured in a study of cytomegalovirus exposure and HLA in healthy donors. Healthy donors of bone marrow made up the group. Use of 60 Vbeta and 13 Jbeta primers characterized the PCR. The method was immunoSEQ multiplex PCR; TCRdb's version includes in-frame clones alone and lacks a portion of them. This repertoire comprises 70,000 to 100,000 clones; its ten largest clones make up more than 5.5%. This TCR derives from a girl aged 10 to 17 in good health and CMV-seropositive. The source material was PBMCs.

CDR3: CASSLMASGGLDTQYF. In DNA form, the CDR3 reads TGTGCCAGCAGCTTGATGGCTAGCGGGGGGCTAGATACGCAGTATTTT. This chain uses TRBV5-4 with TRBJ2-3; 11 bases line up with TRBD2. This CDR3 contains 16 residues. V shed 1 base, J shed 5 bases, and the junction held 6 bases outside the gene matches. CDR1 is SGHNT, CDR2 YYREEE, per germline (reference sequence).